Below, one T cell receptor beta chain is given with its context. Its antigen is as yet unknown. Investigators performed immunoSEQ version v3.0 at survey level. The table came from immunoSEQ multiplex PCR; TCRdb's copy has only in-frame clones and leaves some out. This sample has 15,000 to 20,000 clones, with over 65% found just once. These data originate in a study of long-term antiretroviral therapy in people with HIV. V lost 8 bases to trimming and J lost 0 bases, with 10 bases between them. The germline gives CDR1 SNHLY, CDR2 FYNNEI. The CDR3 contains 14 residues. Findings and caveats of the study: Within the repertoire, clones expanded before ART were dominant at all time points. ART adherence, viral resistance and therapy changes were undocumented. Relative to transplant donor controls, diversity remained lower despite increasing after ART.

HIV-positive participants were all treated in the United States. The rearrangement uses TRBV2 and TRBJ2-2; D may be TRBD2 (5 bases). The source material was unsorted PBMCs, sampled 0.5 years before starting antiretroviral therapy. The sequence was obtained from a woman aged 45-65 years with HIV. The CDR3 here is CASRLAANTGELFF. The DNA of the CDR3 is TGTGCCAGCCGGCTAGCTGCGAACACCGGGGAGCTGTTTTTT.